The 6 T cell receptor beta chains reported below all come from one sample, sequenced in a study of cytomegalovirus exposure and HLA in healthy donors. The PCR was carried out with 60 Vbeta primers and 13 Jbeta primers. The repertoire was sequenced with immunoSEQ multiplex PCR; TCRdb's copy has only in-frame clones and lacks some. The sample comprises about 140,000 clones, 60% to 80% of which are singletons, and about 3% rests with the top ten. Material for sequencing was PBMCs. These receptors were obtained from a man between 40 and 49 years old in good health and CMV-seronegative.

The CDR3 coding sequence is TGCGCCAGCAGCCAATCCTTAAGACAAGGCTATTACGAGCAGTACTTC. This translates into CASSQSLRQGYYEQYF. This chain uses TRBV4-1 with TRBJ2-7; no definite D call. Per the germline V gene, CDR1 is MGHRA and CDR2 is YSYEKL. CDR3 size: 16 residues. Trimming took 2 bases from V and 4 from J, leaving 18 bases between them.

This chain links TRBV14 with TRBJ2-1; D gene uncertain. Germline CDR1 reads SGHDN; CDR2 reads FVKESK. V was shortened by 4 bases and J by 10 bases, with 14 bases between the two germline ends. The CDR3 contains 13 residues. CDR3 sequence: CASSRGLVEEQFF. The DNA of the CDR3 is TGTGCCAGCAGCCGTGGGCTTGTCGAGGAGCAGTTCTTC.

V and J are TRBV29-1 and TRBJ1-2; D is uncertain. The CDR3 is 15 residues long. CDR1 and CDR2 (germline): SQVTM, ANQGSEA. V lost 5 bases to trimming and J lost 2 bases, with 18 bases between them. CDR3 residues: CSVWASRTSNYGYTF. The CDR3 DNA is TGCAGCGTTTGGGCAAGTCGAACATCCAACTATGGCTACACCTTC. The full variable domain, its missing parts supplied by reference TRBV29-1 and TRBJ1-2, is SAVISQKPSRDICQRGTSLTIQCQVDSQVTMMFWYRQQPGQSLTLIATANQGSEATYESGFVIDKFPISRPNLTFSTLTVSNMSPEDSSIYLCSVWASRTSNYGYTFGSGTRLTVV.

The sample holds one count of this clone. The same CDR3 arises from other DNA sequences in this sample as well. This sequence joins TRBV6-1 and TRBJ1-2; D not certain. The germline CDR1 and CDR2 sequences are MNHNS and SASEGT. Trimming took off 4 bases at V and 4 bases at J, with 7 bases between the two ends. The CDR3 consists of 12 residues. CDR3 DNA sequence: TGTGCCAGCAGTGGCACTGGCTATGGCTACACCTTC. It encodes CASSGTGYGYTF.

The J gene is TRBJ2-2, the V gene TRBV28; D remains ambiguous. CDR1 MDHEN and CDR2 SYDVKM come from the germline V gene. CDR3 size: 12 residues. V was clipped by 3 bases and J by 6 bases, with 5 bases between them. CDR3 bases: TGTGCCAGCAGTTTTCGGGCCGGGGAGCTGTTTTTT. It encodes CASSFRAGELFF.

The chain links TRBV5-6 to TRBJ1-3, with 7 nucleotides matching TRBD1. V dropped 6 bases and J dropped 3; count of bases not matched to a gene: 3. The CDR3 totals 13 residues. Germline V gene data show CDR1 as SGHDT and CDR2 as YYEEEE. In nucleotides, the CDR3 is TGTGCCAGCACAGGGGGATATGGAAACACCATATATTTT. Translation gives CASTGGYGNTIYF.